The 18 T cell receptor beta chains reported below all come from one sample, sequenced in a study of cytomegalovirus exposure and HLA in healthy donors. The PCR ran on 60 Vbeta and 13 Jbeta primers. Some clones are missing from TCRdb's copy, which holds only in-frame ones; the method was immunoSEQ multiplex PCR. The table lists 300,000 or so clones, about 83% of them singletons. The sequenced sample consisted of PBMCs. Receptors were obtained from a woman aged 40 to 50 in good health and CMV-seropositive.

The CDR3 spells CASSLIRGAGTQYF. The DNA for the CDR3 is TGTGCCAGCAGCTTAATCAGGGGCGCGGGGACCCAGTACTTC. The J gene is TRBJ2-5, the V gene TRBV7-2; possibly TRBD1 for D (6 bases). Looked up from germline, CDR1 is SGHTA and CDR2 is FQGNSA. This CDR3 contains 14 residues. Between the trimmed V and J ends, which lost 2 bases and 7 bases, there was a span of 14 bases.

The V gene is TRBV28, the J gene TRBJ2-3; the D gene is possibly TRBD1 (5 bases). Trimming removed 3 bases at V and 4 bases at J, with 11 bases between. Germline-derived CDR1 and CDR2 are MDHEN and SYDVKM. The CDR3 spans 14 residues. The CDR3 DNA sequence: TGTGCCAGCAGTTTCTCCGGACATTCAGATACGCAGTATTTT. It specifies CASSFSGHSDTQYF.

The V gene is TRBV6-1, the J gene TRBJ2-7; D is perhaps TRBD2 (5 bases). Germline V CDR1 and CDR2: MNHNS, SASEGT. V was cut by 1 base and J by 0 bases, with 7 bases left in between. The CDR3 covers 14 residues. For the CDR3, the DNA is TGTGCCAGCAGTGAAGTCGGGATCTCCTACGAGCAGTACTTC. Encoded protein: CASSEVGISYEQYF.

This clone has more than one count but fewer than ten. The CDR3 spells CASSQERGIGSPLHF. The DNA for the CDR3 is TGCGCCAGCAGCCAAGAAAGAGGAATCGGGTCACCCCTCCACTTT. The gene calls are TRBV4-3 and TRBJ1-6; the D is unclear. The CDR3 length is 15 residues. CDR1 is LGHNA, CDR2 YSLEER, per germline. V gave up 0 bases and J gave up 10 bases, with 13 bases separating them.

This chain links TRBV4-2 with TRBJ2-2; TRBD2 might be the D (6 bases). The CDR3 loop spans 15 amino acids. Germline V gene lookup returns CDR1 LGHNA and CDR2 YNFKEQ. Trimming left V 5 bases short and J 5 bases short, with 15 bases between. CDR3 in amino acids: CASSSGLLHTGELFF. Here the CDR3 DNA reads TGTGCCAGCAGCTCCGGACTACTCCATACCGGGGAGCTGTTTTTT.

The chain carries TRBV27 and TRBJ2-3, with TRBD2 matching over 9 bases. The CDR3 extends over 16 amino acids. Germline values: CDR1 MNHEY, CDR2 SMNVEV (reference sequence). J gave up 4 bases and V 4 bases, and 9 bases lay outside the gene matches. DNA for the CDR3: TGTGCCAGCAGTTCTGCGGGACTAGCAAGGGCAGATACGCAGTATTTT. Residues: CASSSAGLARADTQYF.

The rearrangement links TRBV19 to TRBJ1-5; the match to TRBD1 covers 7 bases. The CDR3 spans 16 residues. Germline V lookup: CDR1 LNHDA, CDR2 SQIVND (reference sequence). Trimming removed 8 bases from V and 4 bases from J; junction bases left unmatched: 14. The CDR3 sequence: CASGGPGTDPNQPQHF. CDR3 nucleotides: TGTGCCAGTGGGGGTCCCGGGACAGACCCAAATCAGCCCCAGCATTTT.

This chain links TRBV4-2 with TRBJ2-2; D is unresolved. The germline V gene encodes CDR1 LGHNA and CDR2 YNFKEQ. This CDR3 spans 15 amino acids. Trimming left V 4 bases short and J 6 bases short, with 15 bases between. This CDR3 reads CASSPALEESGELFF. CDR3 coding DNA: TGTGCCAGCAGCCCCGCTTTAGAAGAGTCCGGGGAGCTGTTTTTT.

A few counts support this clone. The CDR3 DNA follows: TGTGCCAGCAGCCAAAACAGGAATTATGAAAAACTGTTTTTT. Translation gives CASSQNRNYEKLFF. This chain uses TRBV14 with TRBJ1-4; maybe TRBD1 (5 bases). CDR1 is SGHDN, CDR2 FVKESK, per germline. V was trimmed by 2 bases and J by 6 bases, leaving 10 bases between them. The CDR3 has 14 amino acids. Looking up the rest from reference TRBV14 and TRBJ1-4 gives the full variable domain: EAGVTQFPSHSVIEKGQTVTLRCDPISGHDNLYWYRRVMGKEIKFLLHFVKESKQDESGMPNNRFLAERTGGTYSTLKVQPAELEDSGVYFCASSQNRNYEKLFFGSGTQLSVL.

The chain joins TRBV7-9 to TRBJ2-3; 8 bases line up with TRBD2. Germline V lookup: CDR1 SEHNR, CDR2 FQNEAQ (reference sequence). V gave up 6 bases and J gave up 6 bases; unmatched junction bases: 5. The CDR3 runs 13 residues. The CDR3 loop reads CASSLGLADTQYF. As DNA, the CDR3 is TGTGCCAGCAGTCTAGGACTAGCCGATACGCAGTATTTT.

This chain links TRBV11-2 with TRBJ1-6; D possibly corresponds to TRBD1 (6 bases). The germline V and J ends were trimmed by 5 bases and 11 bases, with 16 bases remaining between them. The CDR3 sequence is 14 residues long. Germline V gives CDR1 SGHAT, CDR2 FQNNGV. DNA of the CDR3: TGTGCCAGCAGCCGAAACAGGGATGGGGCACCCCTCCACTTT. It is translated as CASSRNRDGAPLHF.

This clone was observed a single time. The chain combines TRBV2 with TRBJ1-5; 7 nucleotides align to TRBD1. This CDR3 spans 13 amino acids. Per the germline V gene, CDR1 is SNHLY and CDR2 is FYNNEI. Trimming at V came to 6 bases and at J to 1 base, leaving 0 bases not matched to a gene. The CDR3 DNA reads TGTGCCAGCAGGGGACAGAGCAATCAGCCCCAGCATTTT. Encoded protein: CASRGQSNQPQHF.

The chain uses TRBV7-8 and TRBJ1-2, with a weak D call TRBD1 (5 bases). Germline CDR1 SGHVS, CDR2 FQNEAQ. With 0 bases removed from V and 4 bases from J, the gap between germline ends came to 9 bases. This CDR3 has 14 amino acids. The CDR3 DNA is TGTGCCAGCAGCTTAGCTGGCCAGGGCTATGGCTACACCTTC. It is translated as CASSLAGQGYGYTF.

This rearrangement joins TRBV19 to TRBJ2-1; perhaps TRBD2 as D (6 bases). V was pared by 3 bases and J by 0 bases, with 18 bases between. Germline-derived CDR1 and CDR2 are LNHDA and SQIVND (reference sequence). The CDR3 is 18 amino acids. The CDR3 loop is CASSIGRPLLASYNEQFF. CDR3 DNA: TGTGCCAGTAGTATCGGTAGGCCGCTACTAGCCTCCTACAATGAGCAGTTCTTC.

The J gene is TRBJ1-4, the V gene TRBV2, with no clear D. This CDR3 has 16 amino acids. V gave up 0 bases and J gave up 3 bases, with 11 bases separating them. The germline V gene has CDR1 SNHLY and CDR2 FYNNEI. The CDR3 loop is CASSEARTDSNEKLFF. CDR3 sequence (DNA): TGTGCCAGCAGTGAAGCGAGAACAGATTCTAATGAAAAACTGTTTTTT.

The chain combines TRBV6-1 with TRBJ1-4; D gene uncertain. Germline V gene lookup returns CDR1 MNHNS and CDR2 SASEGT. V lost 7 bases and J 7 bases, leaving 13 bases between the germline ends. CDR3 length: 13 amino acids. CDR3 nucleotide sequence: TGTGCCAGCATGGAGGGAATGGCTGAAAAACTGTTTTTT. Its translation is CASMEGMAEKLFF.

The V call is TRBV10-3, the J call TRBJ2-7; TRBD2 agrees at 15 bases. Germline assignment: CDR1 ENHRY and CDR2 SYGVKD. The trim removed 3 bases at V and 3 bases at J, leaving 6 bases unmatched. The CDR3 runs to 17 residues. The CDR3: CAISDPGLAGGDYEQYF. The CDR3 nucleotides are TGTGCCATCAGTGACCCGGGACTAGCGGGAGGCGACTACGAGCAGTACTTC.

The rearrangement uses TRBV27 and TRBJ1-6, with a weak D call TRBD1 (5 bases). The CDR3 runs 13 residues. V was trimmed by 3 bases and J by 9 bases, leaving 9 bases between them. From germline, CDR1 is MNHEY and CDR2 SMNVEV (reference sequence). CDR3 coding DNA: TGTGCCAGCAGTTTCCCAGGGCTTTCACCCCTCCACTTT. Its translation is CASSFPGLSPLHF.